These T cell receptor beta chains were read from a single sample in a study of Ad26.COV2.S vaccination and SARS-CoV-2 variants. The assay was immunoSEQ multiplex PCR, and TCRdb's table has in-frame clones only and misses some. The table lists around 94,000 clones, around 81% of them singletons. Specimen: peripheral blood, collected after recovery from COVID-19. The receptors here all came from a human donor who had recovered from COVID-19. Each CDR3 is given with its conserved first and last residue. A D gene is named only where the DNA matches it firmly. Where a row states a size, it is once, few, many or the class of an expanded clone; other rows omit it.

D gene	clone size	V gene	J gene	CDR3 DNA	CDR3 protein
TRBD1	-	TRBV12-3/TRBV12-4	TRBJ1-6	TGTGCCAGCGGACAGGTGGTTGATTCACCCCTCCACTTT	CASGQVVDSPLHF
TRBD2	once	TRBV2	TRBJ2-3	TGTGCCAGCACTGTCGCCCCTAGCGGTAGCACAGATACGCAGTATTTT	CASTVAPSGSTDTQYF
TRBD1	-	TRBV4-1	TRBJ1-3	TGCGCCAGCAGCCATGGAGGGGGGGACAGGGGGCCTGGAAACACCATATATTTT	CASSHGGGDRGPGNTIYF
TRBD1	-	TRBV2	TRBJ1-5	TGTGCCAGCGGGGGACAGGGGAATCAGCCCCAGCATTTT	CASGGQGNQPQHF
-	few	TRBV6-5	TRBJ2-7	TGTGCCAGCAGTTACGGTACTGGAGTCTACGAGCAGTACTTC	CASSYGTGVYEQYF
TRBD2	-	TRBV3-1/TRBV3-2	TRBJ2-1	TGTGCCAGCAGCCAAGAAGGACTAGCGGGCAGCACCCACAATGAGCAGTTCTTC	CASSQEGLAGSTHNEQFF
TRBD1	once	TRBV27	TRBJ1-2	TGTGCCAGCTTAGGACAGGGAGGGAACTATGGCTACACCTTC	CASLGQGGNYGYTF
-	-	TRBV29-1	TRBJ1-2	TGCAGCGTTGAAGAAACGCGGGCAGGGGAAGGGTATGGCTACACCTTC	CSVEETRAGEGYGYTF
-	-	TRBV5-1	TRBJ2-3	TGCGCCAGCAGCTTGTTGGGGCCCACTACGCAGTATTTT	CASSLLGPTTQYF
-	-	TRBV7-2	TRBJ2-7	TGTGCCAGCAGCAGAGGGGGTGGCGGGTACGAGCAGTACTTC	CASSRGGGGYEQYF
TRBD2	once	TRBV9	TRBJ2-3	TGTGCCAGCAGTGTGATTAGCGGGGGGAGGGCAGATACGCAGTATTTT	CASSVISGGRADTQYF
TRBD1	-	TRBV6-6	TRBJ1-2	TGTGCCAGCAGTTACGAAGGACAGGGAAACTATGGCTACACCTTC	CASSYEGQGNYGYTF
TRBD2	once	TRBV4-3	TRBJ2-7	TGCGCCAGCAGCCAAGATCTTGCGCGGGGGTCCCCCTACGAGCAGTACTTC	CASSQDLARGSPYEQYF
-	-	TRBV27	TRBJ1-2	TGTGCCAGCGGGAGGGACGCGACTAACTATGGCTACACCTTC	CASGRDATNYGYTF
TRBD2	-	TRBV4-2	TRBJ2-1	TGTGCCAGCAGCCCCTATATCCTAGCGGGGGGCCAAGGAGAGCAGTTCTTC	CASSPYILAGGQGEQFF
-	-	TRBV7-9	TRBJ1-4	TGTGCCAGCAGCTTGGGGCAGGGAGACGAAAAACTGTTTTTT	CASSLGQGDEKLFF
TRBD2	-	TRBV7-3	TRBJ2-5	TGTGCCAGCAGCTTAAGGGGCCCTAGCGGACAAGAGACCCAGTACTTC	CASSLRGPSGQETQYF
-	-	TRBV27	TRBJ1-1	TGTGCCAGCAGTTTTGGGGTGGCCACTGAAGCTTTCTTT	CASSFGVATEAFF
-	-	TRBV29-1	TRBJ2-5	TGCAGCGTGGTTGACAGGGTCTGGGCCGGGGGGGAGACCCAGTACTTC	CSVVDRVWAGGETQYF
-	-	TRBV30	TRBJ2-7	TGTGCCTGGAGTGTCGAGGACGAGCAGTACTTC	CAWSVEDEQYF
TRBD1	-	TRBV5-1	TRBJ2-7	TGCGCCAGCAGCTGGGGGACAGGGACCTACGAGCAGTACTTC	CASSWGTGTYEQYF
TRBD2	-	TRBV7-2	TRBJ2-3	TGTGCCAGCAGCCGCCGACTAGCTGTAGATACGCAGTATTTT	CASSRRLAVDTQYF
-	-	TRBV11-2	TRBJ1-2	TGTGCCAGCAGCTTAGACTTTACGAGCTATGGCTACACCTTC	CASSLDFTSYGYTF